This T cell receptor beta chain came from a study of cytomegalovirus exposure and HLA in healthy donors (dated by TCRdb to about 2017). Regarding the complete study: In an earlier analysis of some 610 of the donors, around 290 Gb of sequence data and some 100 million unique TCR beta sequences from 180 million or so T cells were reported. An early release that covered fewer than 750 HLA-typed donors contained about 300 gigabases of sequencing data and tens of millions of unique TCR sequences. Five DR-DQ haplotypes were treated as single units for association and clustering because of strong linkage in the cohort. An earlier analysis of 587 of the donors used high-throughput TCR beta sequencing to judge whether each TCR beta V gene segment behaved as functional or pseudogenic. In addition to the first cohort of approximately 650 subjects, a separate validation cohort of 130 or so different subjects was used. To predict cytomegalovirus infection status, the study brought together high-throughput TCR immunosequencing, statistical association of individual TCRs with disease status, and machine learning. The study aimed to test whether signatures of past pathogen exposure could be identified by cataloging public T cell receptors. The T cell repertoires of around 670 subjects were profiled by immunosequencing and related to cytomegalovirus serostatus. Every repertoire in the discovery cohort had been generated on one and the same sequencing platform. The genetic ancestry cluster associated with self-reported Caucasian donors included 80% to 90% of the roughly 360 genotyped donors. Both class I and class II loci were covered by HLA typing, at four-digit resolution. Genome-wide SNP genotypes for about 60% of the 666 donors were used in a later genetic analysis, which treated that subset as a discovery cohort. Among around 400 genotyped donors of the cohort, an average of 235,054 unique TCR beta nucleotide sequences were sequenced per donor, roughly 20% of them non-productive. Donor age, sex, ethnicity and CMV serostatus were compiled alongside the repertoire data. The number of donors typed differed by locus, with 629-630 for A, B, C, DRB1 and DQB1, 522 for DQA1, 600 to 610 for DPA1, and around 460 for DPB1. In a later analysis, previously published TCR beta repertoires from several hundred donors were re-analyzed and high-resolution HLA genotyping was added so that TCR occurrence patterns could be studied. In the later analysis, no new phenotypic data were used to find candidate immune exposures; instead, reliance was placed on TCR beta sequences and their occurrence across donors. Study-wide findings and limitations: A later analysis found that TCR association rates varied across HLA loci, with DRB1 alleles showing the most associated TCRs and HLA-C alleles the fewest. In a later analysis, HLA-associated TCR beta chains showed more clonal expansion and lower generation probabilities than non-associated chains that were equally common. Only TCR beta chains were sequenced in this cohort, and the absence of alpha or paired-chain data limited detectable features. Some IMGT-functional V segments, including TRBV6-2 and TRBV6-3, could not be distinguished by the 87-base-pair reads and were therefore excluded. A total of fewer than 200 TCR beta chains were listed by the study as associated with cytomegalovirus. Correlated functional status among segregating V segments might be attributable to linkage disequilibrium, but an unknown experimental factor could not be ruled out. Presence/absence analyses assumed roughly uniform sequencing depth across donors, an assumption that may not hold. When HLA alleles, especially DR and DQ, strongly co-occurred, TCR associations were difficult to assign to individual alleles. About 17 rarely observed V segments, including chromosome 9 orphons, were excluded from the earlier analysis of several hundred of the donors because counts were too low. HLA typing was unavailable for some donors at each locus, so association tests used only the typed subset. According to a later analysis, parvovirus B19, influenza, CMV and Epstein-Barr virus appeared linked to several top co-occurrence clusters. A cluster of highly shared sequence variants was judged likely to represent a technical artifact of the sequencing pipeline. Most CMV-associated TCR beta chains appeared to be HLA-restricted in a later analysis, and the HLA associations seemed to be driven largely by CMV exposure. It was suggested by the authors that the approach could potentially be generalized to other disease states and immunological phenotypes. A later analysis associated about 17,000 TCR beta sequences with specific HLA alleles at a false discovery rate of 0.05. Across donors, most TCR sequences were observed very rarely, whereas some public TCRs were present in many individuals. Immune exposure information for the cohort was limited to CMV serostatus. In a later genetic analysis, fewer N-insertions in productive TCRs were reported among donors in an Asian-associated ancestry cluster than the approximately 670-donor mean. Three of the identified cytomegalovirus-associated TCR beta chains were confirmed in vitro to be specific for cytomegalovirus antigens. In a later genetic analysis, a missense DCLRE1C variant was associated with V-gene and J-gene trimming of TCR beta chains, and the association was replicated in an independent cohort. In both the original and validation cohorts, the classifier was reported to diagnose cytomegalovirus status with high specificity and sensitivity. A further reported finding was that TCR beta sequences accurately predicted the HLA-A and HLA-B alleles for most subjects in the first cohort. An earlier analysis of approximately 590 of the donors showed that most TCR beta V segments appeared in productive rearrangements either about 87% or about 30% of the time, which broadly matched IMGT annotations.

Counted from cysteine to phenylalanine, this CDR3 has 15 amino acids. CDR3 DNA is the only sequence kept; it has 45 bases, read in frame from the first base. CDR1 is given as SGDLS and CDR2 as YYNGEE, both from the germline V gene. For this chain, trimming is 1 base at the V end and 3 bases at the J end, and the number of junction bases without a gene match is 2. In total, 630 or so healthy bone marrow donors made up the cohort. All cohort members were sampled while nominally healthy, although unrecorded immune exposures were likely present. The donor was CMV seronegative and was included in the group of under 450 seronegative cohort members. A peripheral blood sample was collected from each donor, and TCR beta sequencing was performed on peripheral blood mononuclear cells. Genomic DNA extraction from the blood cell samples was performed with the Qiagen DNeasy Blood Extraction Kit. Preparation of the library involved the immunoSEQ multiplex PCR assay. A mixture of 60 forward primers for TCR Vbeta segments and 13 reverse primers for TCR Jbeta segments was used in the multiplex PCR. A multiplex PCR assay on genomic DNA amplified the CDR3 region of rearranged TCR beta genes. The amplified TCR beta libraries were sequenced on the Illumina HiSeq System as 87-base-pair reads. In the authors' own workflow: Across the 670 or so repertoires, a later analysis counted 78 million or so unique TCR beta chains, about 10 million of which were shared by at least two donors. To remove PCR and sequencing errors, raw reads were error-corrected and collapsed into unique sequences using a nearest-neighbor algorithm that merged closely related sequences. V, D and J gene segments were assigned by aligning CDR3 sequences to IMGT reference sequences. For a sequence to be retained, at least a six-nucleotide match to both a V gene segment and a J gene segment was required. Rearrangements were called productive when the CDR3 lacked stop codons and stayed in frame with V and J; all others were non-productive. Following IMGT convention, CDR3 was defined as the stretch from the second conserved V-encoded cysteine to the conserved J-encoded phenylalanine. The earlier analysis of some 600 of the donors excluded sequences that lacked an unambiguous match to a single V gene segment. An earlier analysis of 500 to 700 of the donors classified V segments as functional when productive rearrangements were above 56.7% and as segregating when the standard deviation between donors was above 5%. A statistical classification framework was built for diagnosing cytomegalovirus status from the catalog of TCR beta chain sequences. V and J gene assignment, in a later analysis, came from comparing TCR nucleotide sequences with IMGT/GENE-DB human TR gene sequences. A later analysis assigned CDR3 sequences and most-parsimonious VDJ recombination scenarios with the TCRdist pipeline. A later analysis defined each TCR beta chain by its CDR3 amino acid sequence plus V-gene family, and excluded reads lacking a unique V-gene family. A later analysis removed 500 to 650 highly shared, low-generation-probability nucleotide sequences to deal with suspected cross-contamination and a sequencing artifact. For each public chain, a later analysis derived a clonal expansion index from normalized ranks of inferred template counts within each repertoire. Generation probabilities in a later analysis came from a VDJ recombination model fitted to out-of-frame rearrangements, and those results were checked against IGoR. In a later analysis, TCR-TCR, TCR-HLA and TCR-CMV co-occurrence was scored with hypergeometric tests, and a repertoire-size bias correction was applied to TCR pairs. False discovery rates were estimated in a later analysis by permuting HLA or CMV assignments 20 times. A later analysis grouped co-occurring TCRs with DBSCAN, adding TCRdist sequence similarity when clustering within HLA-allele-positive subsets. Co-occurrence clustering excluded repertoires with fewer than 30,000 or more than 120,000 public chains, plus five with anomalous nucleotide sharing. The immuneACCESS repertoire file appears here via TCRdb, limited to in-frame rearrangements. These files lack a portion of the clones; in checked studies, under half of the deficit traces to unresolved V genes, and the cause of the others is not known. V, J and clone size were drawn from that table, and D and trimming were deduced from the DNA. This sample's clone table shows around 100,000 clones. Approximately 3.7% of the sample is in the top ten clones.

About this clone: This receptor's antigen is unknown.

Specimen: PBMCs. Rearrangement joined TRBV9 to TRBJ2-1; 9 junctional bases match TRBD1. This sequence was found in a young man in good health and CMV-seronegative. This receptor has the CDR3 CASSVTGGSYNEQFF. The nucleotides read TGTGCCAGCAGCGTAACAGGGGGCAGCTACAATGAGCAGTTCTTC.